What follows is one TCR beta chain and its context. Its antigen has not been determined. The sample holds no much larger clone one base away, and base qualities are not on file. Hyperthyroidism was considered stable if no progression to ophthalmopathy occurred within 18 months of follow-up. The hyperthyroidism patients were 18 to 65 years old and newly diagnosed, with a disease duration of less than 2 months. Patients were excluded if they had other autoimmune diseases, uncontrolled infections, pregnancy or lactation. Clinical symptoms, serum thyroxine, TRAb, thyroid ultrasound and orbital computed tomography formed the basis of the diagnosis. Using Ficoll-Paque density gradient centrifugation, PBMCs were isolated from about 9.4 ml of fresh peripheral blood. Total RNA was extracted using Trizol reagent, and RNA quality was checked on an Agilent 2100 Bioanalyzer. For repertoire sequencing, the TCR beta CDR3 regions were amplified from RNA transcripts. The first round was an RT-PCR using HTBI primers with the Qiagen OneStep RT-PCR kit, and this first round was followed by a second-round multiplex PCR, then size selection and purification. Sequencing of the libraries was carried out on an Illumina HiSeq2000 in paired-end mode with 100 bp reads. The original pipeline was this. SOAPnuke was used to process the reads, throwing out any read that had adapters, had uncalled bases, had a mean Phred below 15, or lacked an exact constant-primer or identifier match. High-quality paired reads were merged with COPE v1.2.5. Unique nucleotide sequences were defined as clonotypes and aligned to IMGT TRB V, D and J references using MiTCR v1.1. Analysis was restricted to V-J combinations with a frequency above 0.0001, which covered about 99% of repertoires. For each V-J combination, a TCR clonal expansion and chaos score was defined as F50 clonal expansion divided by the chaos observed in the TCRdist matrix. Features were reduced by Welch's t-statistics and random forest to some 13 V-J combinations, which fed a naive Bayes classifier. The Morisita-Horn index was used to measure how similar the thyroid and blood repertoires were. TCRdb reprocessed the public reads (quality trimming at Q25 with fastp, clone calling with MiXCR) and kept in-frame beta chains. A single entry per CDR3 protein holds the most common genes and DNA from its merged rows. These V and J calls originate from TCRdb's pipeline instead of the authors' own analysis. This sample lists hundreds of thousands of distinct CDR3 sequences; roughly 20% were detected once. The ten biggest clones cover roughly 3% of the sample.

This sample is part of a study of Graves' ophthalmopathy and Graves' hyperthyroidism (dated by TCRdb to about 2018). Background on the whole study: Peripheral blood was collected before any treatment was given, at the time of initial diagnosis. To tell Graves' ophthalmopathy apart from Graves' hyperthyroidism, and to predict which patients would progress to ophthalmopathy, the study relied on TCR beta repertoire signatures. In total, some 140 blood samples were TCR-sequenced: under 45 ophthalmopathy, approximately 80 hyperthyroidism and approximately 17 hyperthyroidism-to-ophthalmopathy patients. To explore V-J signatures that separate ophthalmopathy from hyperthyroidism, a discovery set of about 96 patients was enrolled, consisting of 43 with ophthalmopathy and 55 to 65 with stable hyperthyroidism. An independent validation cohort comprised around 19 hyperthyroidism patients and about 16 patients who later progressed from hyperthyroidism to ophthalmopathy. T-cell repertoires of thyroid tissue and blood were compared in about 6 hyperthyroidism patients. Following sample collection, hyperthyroidism patients were given methimazole at a starting dose of 30 mg daily, and ophthalmopathy patients were given high-dose intravenous methylprednisolone. For training and testing, the 100 or so patients in the discovery cohort were randomly divided in a 7:3 ratio. Study-wide findings and limitations: No statistical method was used to predetermine the sample size, and group allocation was not hidden from the investigators. In cross-validation, the 13-signature model distinguished ophthalmopathy from stable hyperthyroidism with nearly 90% sensitivity and 81.08% specificity, while in the test set the corresponding values were around 79% and 71%. In validation, the model predicted ophthalmopathy progression with about 71% sensitivity and less than 80% specificity; approximately 12 predicted patients were CT-confirmed with GO in a median of approximately 6.5 months. Most of the expanded thyroid clonotypes with a frequency above 0.001 were also detected in blood, and it was suggested that the thyroid immune response may be reflected by blood repertoires.

The material sequenced was peripheral blood. The clonotype comes from a woman between 18 and 29 years old with stable Graves' hyperthyroidism. Donor details come from another sample of the same person, matched by shared clones.

The CDR3 amino acid sequence is: CASSNPRLAGGPLSTGELFF. At the DNA level, the sequence is TGTGCCAGCAGTAACCCTCGACTAGCGGGGGGGCCCCTAAGCACCGGGGAGCTGTTTTTT. The rearranged chain carries TRBV6-2 or TRBV6-3 and TRBJ2-2; 14 central bases correspond to TRBD2. V is trimmed back by 5 bases and J by 4 bases, and the junction contains 15 bases that no gene match accounts for. The CDR3 measures 20 amino acids from cysteine to phenylalanine. Solely the CDR3 DNA is kept, with 60 bases framed from the first base. The germline V gene sets CDR1 to MNHEY and CDR2 to SVGEGT.